This T cell receptor beta chain was obtained from a study of T cell responses to AZD1222 COVID-19 vaccine. General study results and limits: Just a handful of people given AZD1222 tested seropositive at baseline. Sampling captured repertoires only after the peak T cell response.

Note on this clone: The antigen is unknown.

Profiled with immunoSEQ multiplex PCR; TCRdb holds only in-frame clones, not every one. Of 90,000 to 150,000 clones in the sample, roughly 87% are singletons; the top ten hold approximately 2.5%. The CDR3 loop spans 15 amino acids. The germline CDR1 and CDR2 sequences are SGHTA and FQGNSA. Trimming pared 5 bases from V and 4 bases from J, leaving 17 bases between. The TCR comes from an adult who received the AZD1222 COVID-19 vaccine. Sequences were derived from peripheral blood, sampled 28 days after the second AZD1222 dose. The genes are TRBV7-2 and TRBJ1-1; D might be TRBD1 (5 bases). The CDR3 protein is CASSQSPAGTTEAFF. DNA for the CDR3: TGTGCCAGCAGCCAAAGCCCCGCAGGGACCACTGAAGCTTTCTTT.